The 22 T cell receptor beta chains given below trace back to one sample, sequenced in a study of blood T cells in healthy people across ages. Alongside a J-beta primer mix, a sample-barcoded 5' primer served in a second PCR lasting about 7 to 12 cycles. TCRdb reprocessed the 5' RACE reads via MiXCR and lists one record per CDR3 protein. The sample lists hundreds of thousands of distinct CDR3 sequences; 20% to 25% were seen once. The sample taken for sequencing was blood. The receptors were sampled from a man aged 65-85 years in good health.

The chain recombines TRBV20-1 with TRBJ1-5; tentatively, D is TRBD1 (6 bases). Germline V gene data show CDR1 as DFQATT and CDR2 as SNEGSKA (reference sequence). V lost 5 bases and J lost 7, with 15 bases in between. The CDR3 covers 13 residues. CDR3 sequence reads: CSAQIGGDQPQHF. The CDR3 region has the DNA TGCAGTGCTCAAATAGGGGGGGACCAGCCCCAGCATTTT.

This chain uses TRBV5-1 with TRBJ1-2; D possibly corresponds to TRBD1 (5 bases). The germline V gene encodes CDR1 SGHRS and CDR2 YFSETQ. V was trimmed by 4 bases and J by 5 bases, leaving 12 bases between them. This CDR3 has 13 residues. CDR3 amino acids: CASSEDSVYGYTF. CDR3 DNA: TGCGCCAGCAGCGAAGACAGCGTTTATGGCTACACCTTC.

The table lists this clonotype with a few counts. No conserved phenylalanine or tryptophan ends this CDR3, so it is likely a read error. This rearrangement joins TRBV18 to TRBJ2-1; a possible D gene is TRBD2 (5 bases). The CDR3 has 16 residues. V gave up 2 bases and J gave up 0 bases, with 11 bases separating them. Germline loops: CDR1 KGHSH, CDR2 LQKENI. The CDR3, as DNA: TGTGCCAGCTCACCAAGCGGAATTGGCTCCTACAATGAGCAGTTCCTC. This gives the protein CASSPSGIGSYNEQFL.

This sequence joins TRBV20-1 and TRBJ2-5; 7 bases are shared with TRBD2. The J call may be incorrect, as the DNA end agrees better with TRBJ2-1. The germline CDR1 and CDR2 sequences are DFQATT and SNEGSKA (reference sequence). The CDR3 has 15 amino acids. The CDR3 loop is CSASPSSRGSNEQFF. CDR3 sequence (DNA): TGCAGTGCTAGCCCGAGCAGCCGCGGGAGTAATGAGCAGTTCTTC.

This chain joins TRBV7-9 and TRBJ1-5; 7 bases are a match to TRBD1. Germline-derived CDR1 and CDR2 are SEHNR and FQNEAQ (reference sequence). The CDR3 loop spans 15 amino acids. Trimming cost V 3 bases and J 9 bases; bases outside gene matches: 11. The CDR3 nucleotides read TGTGCCAGCAGCTTCCCACAGGGGCCCATCGGGCCCCAGCATTTT. Its protein product is CASSFPQGPIGPQHF.

This clonotype was observed a handful of times. CDR3 in DNA: TGTGCCAGTAAAGAGACTAGCGGGAGAGAGTACGAGCAGTACTTC. It is translated as CASKETSGREYEQYF. The gene calls are TRBV19 and TRBJ2-5, with 12 bases fitting TRBD2. Gene TRBJ2-7 matches the end of the DNA better, so the J call may be wrong. This CDR3 is built from 15 residues. CDR1 LNHDA and CDR2 SQIVND come from the germline V gene (reference sequence).

The chain uses TRBV4-1 and TRBJ2-3; the D call may be TRBD1 or TRBD2 (5 bases each). The CDR3 length is 15 residues. Germline V gives CDR1 MGHRA, CDR2 YSYEKL. V gave up 0 bases and J gave up 2 bases, with 9 bases separating them. The CDR3 DNA reads as TGCGCCAGCAGCCAAGATCGTGGGACCACAGATACGCAGTATTTT. Translated, it gives CASSQDRGTTDTQYF.

Of note for this clonotype: One junction end does not reproduce the germline sequence, and a read error may be involved. The genes are TRBV6-6 and TRBJ2-3; TRBD2 aligns across 9 bases. Germline CDR1 MNHNY, CDR2 SVGAGI (reference sequence). The CDR3 spans 15 residues. This CDR3 reads CSSSYLAGPTDTQYF. The CDR3 nucleotides read TGTTCCAGCAGTTACCTAGCGGGGCCCACAGATACGCAGTATTTT.

This clonotype was counted only a few times. The V and J genes are TRBV7-6 and TRBJ2-2, with 11 nucleotides matching TRBD2. The V gene's germline CDR1 is SGHVS and CDR2 FNYEAQ. This CDR3 is 15 amino acids long. After removal of 3 bases from V and 5 bases from J, the junction contained 2 bases not matched to a gene. CDR3 residues: CASSLTSGITGELFF. DNA for the CDR3: TGTGCCAGCAGCTTGACTAGCGGGATAACCGGGGAGCTGTTTTTT.

The chain employs TRBV29-1 and TRBJ2-7; 8 bases are shared with TRBD1. J gave up 3 bases and V 8 bases, and 6 bases lay outside the gene matches. The germline gives CDR1 SQVTM, CDR2 ANQGSEA. The CDR3 is 12 amino acids. CDR3 in amino acids: CSTGQGRYEQYF. The CDR3 DNA reads TGCAGCACCGGACAGGGTCGCTACGAGCAGTACTTC.

With regard to this clonotype: A read error may account for a junction end that differs from germline. This chain uses TRBV12-3 or TRBV12-4 with TRBJ2-3; the D gene is possibly TRBD1 (6 bases). The CDR3 sequence is 13 residues long. CDR3 coding DNA: TGTGCCACTGCGACAGGAAGCACAGATACGGAATATTTC. The encoded protein is CATATGSTDTEYF.

The chain has TRBV19 and TRBJ2-7; TRBD2 might be the D (6 bases). Judging by the DNA end, TRBJ2-5 fits better; the J call may be wrong. Germline V gene data show CDR1 as LNHDA and CDR2 as SQIVND (reference sequence). The CDR3 length is 15 residues. CDR3 sequence reads: CASSVSGTQQETQYF. For the CDR3, the DNA is TGTGCCAGTAGTGTTTCCGGGACTCAACAAGAGACCCAGTACTTC.

The chain recombines TRBV6-6 with TRBJ2-7; D is possibly TRBD2 (6 bases). V was cut by 7 bases and J by 2 bases, with 12 bases left in between. CDR1 is MNHNY, CDR2 SVGAGI, per germline (reference sequence). This CDR3 is built from 13 residues. Here the CDR3 reads CASIAAGPYEQYF. The CDR3 region has the DNA TGTGCCAGCATTGCAGCGGGTCCCTACGAGCAGTACTTC.

The chain employs TRBV6-6 and TRBJ1-3, with D uncertain. V was shortened by 5 bases and J by 4 bases, with 12 bases between the two germline ends. From germline, CDR1 is MNHNY and CDR2 SVGAGI (reference sequence). The CDR3 is 14 amino acids. The CDR3: CASSEVVEGNTIYF. CDR3 nucleotides: TGTGCCAGCAGTGAGGTCGTGGAAGGAAACACCATATATTTT.

V usage is TRBV29-1 and J usage is TRBJ2-5; D may be TRBD1 (5 bases). The CDR3 loop spans 13 amino acids. Trimming cost V 6 bases and J 4 bases, with 15 bases left between them. CDR1 is SQVTM, CDR2 ANQGSEA, per germline. The CDR3 region has the DNA TGCAGCGTCCAGGGCAGCTGGGGAGAGACCCAGTACTTC. Its protein product is CSVQGSWGETQYF.

The rearrangement joins TRBV6-5 to TRBJ2-1; D not certain. The DNA end is more similar to TRBJ2-5, so the J call may be wrong. CDR1 MNHEY and CDR2 SVGAGI come from the germline V gene. The CDR3 runs 13 residues. This CDR3 reads CASTPRRFETQYF. The CDR3 DNA is TGTGCCAGCACTCCCCGCAGGTTTGAGACCCAGTACTTC.

This clonotype was detected a few times. The chain is built from TRBV12-3 or TRBV12-4 and TRBJ2-5; possible D gene TRBD2, 6 bases. With 3 bases removed from V and 1 base from J, the gap between germline ends came to 15 bases. CDR3 length equals 16 residues. The CDR3 DNA sequence: TGTGCCAGCAGTTTCACCGCGGGACGCACCCAAGAGACCCAGTACTTC. Residues: CASSFTAGRTQETQYF.

This clonotype was found a few times. J is TRBJ2-1 and V is TRBV12-3 or TRBV12-4; D remains ambiguous. The CDR3 is made up of 14 amino acids. Trimming left V 2 bases short and J 6 bases short, with 11 bases between. This chain's CDR3 is CASSLIGLGNEQFF. In nucleotides, the CDR3 is TGTGCCAGCAGTTTAATTGGTTTGGGCAATGAGCAGTTCTTC.

The chain carries TRBV29-1 and TRBJ2-3; tentatively, D is TRBD1 (5 bases). This CDR3 comprises 13 residues. The V gene lost 6 bases and the J gene lost 3 bases, with 13 bases spanning the gap. Germline assignment: CDR1 SQVTM and CDR2 ANQGSEA. Written as DNA, the CDR3 is TGCAGCGTGTCACGCCAGGGAACAGATACGCAGTATTTT. Translated, it gives CSVSRQGTDTQYF.

There are many counts of this clonotype. The chain employs TRBV24-1 and TRBJ2-2; no clear D. In germline, CDR1 is KGHDR, CDR2 SFDVKD. Trimming removed 3 bases at V and 9 bases at J, with 10 bases between. The CDR3 extends over 13 amino acids. The CDR3 is CATSDGEQRELFF. CDR3 bases: TGTGCCACCAGTGATGGGGAACAGCGGGAGCTGTTTTTT.

In its sample, this clonotype was seen a few times. The chain links TRBV2 to TRBJ2-4, with D tentatively TRBD1 (5 bases). Trimming shortened V by 4 bases and J by 5 bases, and 12 bases separated the two germline ends. CDR3 length equals 14 residues. CDR1 and CDR2 from the germline V gene are SNHLY and FYNNEI. CDR3 sequence: CASSVTGSQNIQYF. The CDR3, as DNA: TGTGCCAGCAGTGTTACAGGATCCCAAAACATTCAGTACTTC. The variable domain in full, with the rest retrieved from reference TRBV2 and TRBJ2-4, is EPEVTQTPSHQVTQMGQEVILRCVPISNHLYFYWYRQILGQKVEFLVSFYNNEISEKSEIFDDQFSVERPDGSNFTLKIRSTKLEDSAMYFCASSVTGSQNIQYFGAGTRLSVL.

This clonotype occurred a few times. This chain uses TRBV9 with TRBJ1-5; a weak D match, TRBD1 (5 bases). This CDR3 spans 13 amino acids. Germline V gene lookup returns CDR1 SGDLS and CDR2 YYNGEE. V lost 0 bases and J 7 bases, leaving 8 bases between the germline ends. CDR3 sequence reads: CASSVGWGQPQHF. CDR3 sequence (DNA): TGTGCCAGCAGCGTAGGCTGGGGCCAGCCCCAGCATTTT.